The T cell receptor (beta chain) described here comes from a study of cytomegalovirus exposure and HLA in healthy donors. Primers included in the PCR were 60 Vbeta and 13 Jbeta primers. Assay: immunoSEQ multiplex PCR; the TCRdb copy retains only in-frame clones and omits some. The sample has roughly 120,000 clones, approximately 8.8% seen once. This clone came up a few times. Antigen unknown. The CDR3 is 17 residues long. Germline V gives CDR1 SNHLY, CDR2 FYNNEI. The J segment lost 0 bases and the V segment lost 3 bases, leaving 7 bases of the junction unmatched. Broader study findings: The only immune exposure information that was available was CMV serostatus.

All donors participated as healthy donors of bone marrow. Sequencing used PBMCs. This sequence originates from a man aged 35 to 55 in good health and CMV-seronegative. V is TRBV2 and J is TRBJ1-5, with 8 bases identical to TRBD1. CDR3 loop: CASSEGQVLNSNQPQHF. The CDR3 nucleotides read TGTGCCAGCAGTGAGGGACAGGTTCTTAATAGCAATCAGCCCCAGCATTTT.